The next 8 T cell receptor beta chains were all read from a single sample in a study of radiation and T cells in renal cell carcinoma. The repertoire was sequenced with immunoSEQ multiplex PCR; TCRdb's copy has only in-frame clones and lacks some. The sample holds some 150,000 clones; 75% to 90% are singletons and the top ten take roughly a quarter. The time point: baseline pretreatment blood. Treatment specified: 15 Gy SBRT to primary tumor, nephrectomy 4 weeks later. The sequencing used blood, collected from a patient whose treatment included radiotherapy and nephrectomy. These receptors came from a woman aged 50 to 60 with renal cell carcinoma.

This chain joins TRBV4-3 and TRBJ1-6; 9 nucleotides align to TRBD1. Germline trimming cut 1 base from V and 16 bases from J; bases unmatched to any gene: 11. The CDR3 is 15 amino acids. Looked up from germline, CDR1 is LGHNA and CDR2 is YSLEER. This chain's CDR3 is CASSQVPGQGRTLHF. As DNA, the CDR3 is TGCGCCAGCAGCCAAGTCCCGGGACAGGGAAGAACTCTCCACTTT.

The chain links TRBV6-5 to TRBJ2-5; 8 nucleotides line up with TRBD2. V was pared by 11 bases and J by 1 base, with 9 bases of the junction left unmatched. There are 14 residues in the CDR3. Germline CDR1 is MNHEY and CDR2 is SVGAGI. The DNA of the CDR3 is TGTGCCGTTGGGACTAGTATCCGCCAAGAGACCCAGTACTTC. Residues: CAVGTSIRQETQYF.

V is TRBV2 and J is TRBJ1-1, with 7 bases lining up with TRBD1. V was pared by 11 bases and J by 4 bases, with 4 bases of the junction left unmatched. This CDR3 has 11 amino acids. Germline lookup yields CDR1 SNHLY and CDR2 FYNNEI. CDR3 in amino acids: CAGRQGTEAFF. The CDR3 nucleotides are TGTGCCGGACGACAGGGCACTGAAGCTTTCTTT.

The CDR3 bases are TGTGCCAGCAGTGAAGTCGCCCTAGCCAAAAACATTCAGTACTTC. It is translated as CASSEVALAKNIQYF. The chain is built from TRBV2 and TRBJ2-4; D is ambiguous. This CDR3 is built from 15 residues. The germline gives CDR1 SNHLY, CDR2 FYNNEI. V was trimmed by 1 base and J by 0 bases, leaving 7 bases between them.

The V gene is TRBV5-5, the J gene TRBJ2-3; 8 nucleotides match TRBD1. Looked up from germline, CDR1 is SGHKS and CDR2 is YYEKEE (reference sequence). With V trimmed by 4 bases and J by 4 bases, 8 bases remained unmatched. This CDR3 spans 15 amino acids. CDR3 sequence (DNA): TGTGCCAGCAGCAAGGACCCGACAGGGGCAGATACGCAGTATTTT. Protein product: CASSKDPTGADTQYF.

This sequence joins TRBV4-1 and TRBJ1-2; D gene uncertain. This CDR3 contains 16 residues. Germline V gene sequence: CDR1 MGHRA, CDR2 YSYEKL. V was clipped by 0 bases and J by 4 bases, with 15 bases between them. CDR3 coding DNA: TGCGCCAGCAGCCAAGATAGCTCTTTGGGCCGCTATGGCTACACCTTC. Translated, it gives CASSQDSSLGRYGYTF.

The chain couples TRBV7-6 to TRBJ2-1; TRBD2 matches 7 bases. The CDR3 covers 15 residues. Trimming cost V 3 bases and J 5 bases; bases outside gene matches: 7. Germline loops: CDR1 SGHVS, CDR2 FNYEAQ. The CDR3 reads CASSFSASGNNEQFF. CDR3 DNA sequence: TGTGCCAGCAGCTTCTCGGCTAGCGGAAACAATGAGCAGTTCTTC. Filled out from reference TRBV7-6 and TRBJ2-1, the complete variable domain reads GAGVSQSPRYKVTKRGQDVALRCDPISGHVSLYWYRQALGQGPEFLTYFNYEAQQDKSGLPNDRFSAERPEGSISTLTIQRTEQRDSAMYRCASSFSASGNNEQFFGPGTRLTVL.

The chain is built from TRBV19 and TRBJ2-3, with 10 bases aligning to TRBD2. CDR3 length: 13 amino acids. Germline assignment: CDR1 LNHDA and CDR2 SQIVND (reference sequence). The DNA for the CDR3 is TGTGCGACTATAGCGGGGGGAACAGATACGCAGTATTTT. Amino acid sequence: CATIAGGTDTQYF.